This is a list of T cell receptor beta chains from one sample in a study of technical replicates of blood from a few donors. TCRdb's table, derived via immunoSEQ multiplex PCR, lists solely in-frame clones and lacks some. The table includes some 80,000 clones, 90% to 98% detected once. Sequencing used T cells isolated from PBMCs. These receptors all come from a human donor in good health. CDR3s include the opening cysteine and the closing phenylalanine or tryptophan.

cdr3_length: 15; v_call: TRBV7-8; j_call: TRBJ1-2; cdr3_aa: CASSYWGGSYWGYTF
cdr3_length: 14; v_call: TRBV19; j_call: TRBJ2-7; cdr3_aa: CASSLGTGYYEQYF
cdr3_length: 17; v_call: TRBV4-1; j_call: TRBJ2-1; cdr3_aa: CASSQGLLAGWNNEQFF
cdr3_length: 13; v_call: TRBV30; j_call: TRBJ1-1; cdr3_aa: CAWSPSGNTEAFF
cdr3_length: 14; v_call: TRBV5-1; j_call: TRBJ1-5; cdr3_aa: CASSSAAGDQPQHF
cdr3_length: 14; v_call: TRBV27; j_call: TRBJ1-4; cdr3_aa: CASSLHSTNEKLFF
cdr3_length: 13; v_call: TRBV12-5; j_call: TRBJ2-7; cdr3_aa: CASGLGQGFEQYF
cdr3_length: 11; v_call: TRBV6-5; j_call: TRBJ2-7; cdr3_aa: CASSSTYEQYF
cdr3_length: 14; v_call: TRBV10-1; j_call: TRBJ1-1; cdr3_aa: CASRHSGVNTEAFF
cdr3_length: 17; v_call: TRBV4-1; j_call: TRBJ2-5; cdr3_aa: CASSFRTSGSSEETQYF
cdr3_length: 15; v_call: TRBV5-6; j_call: TRBJ2-7; cdr3_aa: CASSFTGTGAYEQYF
cdr3_length: 16; v_call: TRBV2; j_call: TRBJ1-3; cdr3_aa: CASRPLDTVKGNTIYF
cdr3_length: 16; v_call: TRBV2; j_call: TRBJ2-3; cdr3_aa: CASSDPLAGSTDTQYF
cdr3_length: 15; v_call: TRBV7-3; j_call: TRBJ1-2; cdr3_aa: CASSPHTGSNYGYTF
cdr3_length: 15; v_call: TRBV25-1; j_call: TRBJ2-2; cdr3_aa: CASSGGTGGTGELFF
cdr3_length: 14; v_call: TRBV25-1; j_call: TRBJ1-2; cdr3_aa: CASSDVTDNRGYTF
cdr3_length: 11; v_call: TRBV2; j_call: TRBJ1-1; cdr3_aa: CASRTGVGAFF
cdr3_length: 18; v_call: TRBV7-2; j_call: TRBJ2-6; cdr3_aa: CASSLGVAGGSGANVLTF
cdr3_length: 16; v_call: TRBV28; j_call: TRBJ1-2; cdr3_aa: CASSPSIIRGRNGYTF
cdr3_length: 14; v_call: TRBV29-1; j_call: TRBJ2-1; cdr3_aa: CSVDRTGGGNEQFF
cdr3_length: 13; v_call: TRBV29-1; j_call: TRBJ2-7; cdr3_aa: CSVVGQEIYEQYF
cdr3_length: 13; v_call: TRBV4-1; j_call: TRBJ2-1; cdr3_aa: CASSQLGYNEQFF
cdr3_length: 13; v_call: TRBV15; j_call: TRBJ1-1; cdr3_aa: CATSRDWRTEAFF
cdr3_length: 13; v_call: TRBV28; j_call: TRBJ1-1; cdr3_aa: CAGTVRAGTEAFF
cdr3_length: 12; v_call: TRBV11-2; j_call: TRBJ1-3; cdr3_aa: CASSPQRNTIYF
cdr3_length: 16; v_call: TRBV7-6; j_call: TRBJ1-4; cdr3_aa: CASSHPQGIANEKLFF
cdr3_length: 17; v_call: TRBV7-2; j_call: TRBJ2-7; cdr3_aa: CASSLEWIGDSSYEQYF